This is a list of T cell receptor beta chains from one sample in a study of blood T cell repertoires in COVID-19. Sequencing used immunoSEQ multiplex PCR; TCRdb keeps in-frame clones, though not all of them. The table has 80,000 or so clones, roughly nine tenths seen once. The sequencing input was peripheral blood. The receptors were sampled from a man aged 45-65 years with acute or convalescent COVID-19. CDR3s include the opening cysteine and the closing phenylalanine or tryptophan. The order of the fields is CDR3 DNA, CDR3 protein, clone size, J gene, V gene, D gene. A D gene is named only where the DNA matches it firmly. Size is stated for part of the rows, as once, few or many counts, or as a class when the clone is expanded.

CDR3 DNA: TGTGCCAGCAGCCACGAGAGTAGAGGTCAGCCCCAGCATTTT
CDR3 protein: CASSHESRGQPQHF
clone size: NA
J gene: TRBJ1-5
V gene: TRBV6-5
D gene: NA

CDR3 DNA: TGTGCCAGCACTCTGCCGGGACAGGAATTCAATGAGCAGTTCTTC
CDR3 protein: CASTLPGQEFNEQFF
clone size: once
J gene: TRBJ2-1
V gene: TRBV28
D gene: TRBD1

CDR3 DNA: TGCGCCAGCAGCTTTGGTGGGCGGGACAGTGAAGCTTTCTTT
CDR3 protein: CASSFGGRDSEAFF
clone size: NA
J gene: TRBJ1-1
V gene: TRBV5-1
D gene: TRBD1

CDR3 DNA: TGTGCCAGCAGCCTGGGGCAGGGGATTAACACTGAAGCTTTCTTT
CDR3 protein: CASSLGQGINTEAFF
clone size: once
J gene: TRBJ1-1
V gene: TRBV9
D gene: NA

CDR3 DNA: TGTGCCTGGAGTGTATTTCAGGGTCAATCAACCGTGGACACTGAAGCTTTCTTT
CDR3 protein: CAWSVFQGQSTVDTEAFF
clone size: NA
J gene: TRBJ1-1
V gene: TRBV30
D gene: NA

CDR3 DNA: TGTGCCAGCAGCTTGGCCAAACGGAAGGAATACAGCCTTTACACTGAAGCTTTCTTT
CDR3 protein: CASSLAKRKEYSLYTEAFF
clone size: NA
J gene: TRBJ1-1
V gene: TRBV5-8
D gene: NA

CDR3 DNA: TGTGCCAGCAGCTTAGGAACAGACCAAGGCTACACCTTC
CDR3 protein: CASSLGTDQGYTF
clone size: NA
J gene: TRBJ1-2
V gene: TRBV7-8
D gene: NA

CDR3 DNA: TGTGCCAGTAGTCCAAGCGGGGATTACAATGAGCAGTTCTTC
CDR3 protein: CASSPSGDYNEQFF
clone size: NA
J gene: TRBJ2-1
V gene: TRBV19
D gene: TRBD2

CDR3 DNA: TGTGCCAGCAGCCAGGGACAGGTCTATGGCTACACCTTC
CDR3 protein: CASSQGQVYGYTF
clone size: NA
J gene: TRBJ1-2
V gene: TRBV4-2
D gene: TRBD1

CDR3 DNA: TGTGCCAGCAGCCAAGATCTAGCCCCCTACGAGCAGTACTTC
CDR3 protein: CASSQDLAPYEQYF
clone size: NA
J gene: TRBJ2-7
V gene: TRBV3-1/TRBV3-2
D gene: NA

CDR3 DNA: TGTGCCAGCAGGCTCGAAAGGAGCGAGACCCAGTACTTC
CDR3 protein: CASRLERSETQYF
clone size: NA
J gene: TRBJ2-5
V gene: TRBV7-9
D gene: NA

CDR3 DNA: TGTGCCAGCAGCTTCAGGGTAGGCACTGAAGCTTTCTTT
CDR3 protein: CASSFRVGTEAFF
clone size: NA
J gene: TRBJ1-1
V gene: TRBV7-9
D gene: NA

CDR3 DNA: TGTGCCAGCAGCTACACAGGGGGCGCAGATGGCTACACCTTC
CDR3 protein: CASSYTGGADGYTF
clone size: once
J gene: TRBJ1-2
V gene: TRBV5-6
D gene: TRBD1

CDR3 DNA: TGTGCCAGCAGTCAGACAGGGGGTTATGGCTACACCTTC
CDR3 protein: CASSQTGGYGYTF
clone size: NA
J gene: TRBJ1-2
V gene: TRBV6-6
D gene: TRBD1

CDR3 DNA: TGTGCCAGCAGGGTGGACAGCTCTGGAAACACCATATATTTT
CDR3 protein: CASRVDSSGNTIYF
clone size: NA
J gene: TRBJ1-3
V gene: TRBV6-5
D gene: NA

CDR3 DNA: TGTGCCAGCAGTGCGGGCAGGGGATATAACTATGGCTACACCTTC
CDR3 protein: CASSAGRGYNYGYTF
clone size: once
J gene: TRBJ1-2
V gene: TRBV2
D gene: NA

CDR3 DNA: TGTGCCAGCAGCTTAGGACTAGCGGGGGGCCCACCCTACAATGAGCAGTTCTTC
CDR3 protein: CASSLGLAGGPPYNEQFF
clone size: once
J gene: TRBJ2-1
V gene: TRBV5-5
D gene: TRBD2

CDR3 DNA: TGCGCCAGCAGCCTCACCCCGGGACAGGGGTCTGATTCACCCCTCCACTTT
CDR3 protein: CASSLTPGQGSDSPLHF
clone size: NA
J gene: TRBJ1-6
V gene: TRBV4-1
D gene: TRBD1

CDR3 DNA: TGTGCCAGCAGTCGGCGCCCGTGGGGCAGGGGAAGGCAGCCCCAGCATTTT
CDR3 protein: CASSRRPWGRGRQPQHF
clone size: NA
J gene: TRBJ1-5
V gene: TRBV6-2/TRBV6-3
D gene: NA

CDR3 DNA: TGTGCCAGCTCCGACAGGGGGAATAGCAATCAGCCCCAGCATTTT
CDR3 protein: CASSDRGNSNQPQHF
clone size: NA
J gene: TRBJ1-5
V gene: TRBV18
D gene: TRBD1

CDR3 DNA: TGTGCCAGCAGCCACGAAGCCGAGGGGGCCCACAATGAGCAGTTCTTC
CDR3 protein: CASSHEAEGAHNEQFF
clone size: NA
J gene: TRBJ2-1
V gene: TRBV28
D gene: TRBD1

CDR3 DNA: TGTGCCAGCAGACCGACAGGCGCCAATGAGCAGTTCTTC
CDR3 protein: CASRPTGANEQFF
clone size: NA
J gene: TRBJ2-1
V gene: TRBV12-3/TRBV12-4
D gene: NA

CDR3 DNA: TGTGCCAGTAGTCTAGCGGCAGGCTACAATGAGCAGTTCTTC
CDR3 protein: CASSLAAGYNEQFF
clone size: NA
J gene: TRBJ2-1
V gene: TRBV19
D gene: TRBD2

CDR3 DNA: TGTGCCAGCAGTTTAGGGAGAGGGCCCCAGCATTTT
CDR3 protein: CASSLGRGPQHF
clone size: few
J gene: TRBJ1-5
V gene: TRBV12-3/TRBV12-4
D gene: NA

CDR3 DNA: TGTGCCAGCTCACCACGAAGAGACGAGCAGTACTTC
CDR3 protein: CASSPRRDEQYF
clone size: NA
J gene: TRBJ2-7
V gene: TRBV18
D gene: NA

CDR3 DNA: TGCGCCAGCAGCCAAGGGACGACAGGGGATAATGAAAAACTGTTTTTT
CDR3 protein: CASSQGTTGDNEKLFF
clone size: NA
J gene: TRBJ1-4
V gene: TRBV4-1
D gene: TRBD1

CDR3 DNA: TGTGCCAGCAGCTTAGGAGGTAGATCAAACATTCAGTACTTC
CDR3 protein: CASSLGGRSNIQYF
clone size: few
J gene: TRBJ2-4
V gene: TRBV11-2
D gene: NA

CDR3 DNA: TGCGCCAGCAGCTGGGCCGGGACAGGGACGCTACAATCTGGAAACACCATATATTTT
CDR3 protein: CASSWAGTGTLQSGNTIYF
clone size: NA
J gene: TRBJ1-3
V gene: TRBV5-1
D gene: TRBD1

CDR3 DNA: TGTGCCACCAGCAGAGAGACAGGGGTTTCACCCCTCCACTTT
CDR3 protein: CATSRETGVSPLHF
clone size: NA
J gene: TRBJ1-6
V gene: TRBV15
D gene: TRBD1